Each of the 20 T cell receptor beta chains below was sequenced from the same sample in a study of blood T cell repertoires in COVID-19. Using immunoSEQ multiplex PCR, the repertoire was profiled, and TCRdb retains in-frame clones only, with some absent. The sample includes around 300,000 clones, approximately 90% seen only once; the top ten take around 2%. The sequencing sample was made of PBMCs or T cells enriched from blood (not recorded which). The origin of the receptors is a woman aged 60-70 years in a cohort exposed to, infected with or recovered from COVID-19 (not recorded which).

V is TRBV7-8 and J is TRBJ2-2; 8 bases match TRBD2. The V gene's germline CDR1 is SGHVS and CDR2 FQNEAQ. V gave up 1 base and J gave up 4 bases; unmatched junction bases: 5. The CDR3 sequence is 16 residues long. CDR3 sequence: CASSLDGGRSTGELFF. In DNA form, the CDR3 reads TGTGCCAGCAGCTTAGATGGCGGGAGGAGCACCGGGGAGCTGTTTTTT.

This rearrangement joins TRBV6-5 to TRBJ1-2, with 8 bases fitting TRBD1. The V gene's germline CDR1 is MNHEY and CDR2 SVGAGI. V lost 5 bases, J lost 8 bases, and 7 bases stayed unmatched. This CDR3 comprises 13 residues. The CDR3 sequence is CASSRTGFGGYTF. DNA for the CDR3: TGTGCCAGCAGTCGGACAGGGTTCGGAGGCTACACCTTC.

This clone has only one observation. The chain employs TRBV9 and TRBJ2-6, with D hard to call. Germline CDR1 and CDR2: SGDLS and YYNGEE. V was cut by 0 bases and J by 2 bases, with 9 bases left in between. This CDR3 comprises 16 residues. The CDR3 coding sequence is TGTGCCAGCAGCGTAGGGGCCCCTCCTGGGGCCAACGTCCTGACTTTC. Translated: CASSVGAPPGANVLTF.

The rearrangement joins TRBV2 to TRBJ2-3, with a weak D call TRBD1 (6 bases). CDR3 size: 15 residues. Trimming took off 5 bases at V and 3 bases at J, with 15 bases between the two ends. Germline assignment: CDR1 SNHLY and CDR2 FYNNEI. The CDR3 region has the DNA TGTGCCAGCAGTCAGGGAGCCAGGGGAACAGATACGCAGTATTTT. Translation gives CASSQGARGTDTQYF.

This chain joins TRBV28 and TRBJ1-2; D gene uncertain. The CDR3 runs to 14 residues. The V and J ends lost 2 bases and 0 bases respectively, with 7 bases between them. In germline, CDR1 is MDHEN, CDR2 SYDVKM. CDR3 loop: CASSLGGSNYGYTF. CDR3 sequence (DNA): TGTGCCAGCAGTTTAGGAGGGTCTAACTATGGCTACACCTTC.

The V call is TRBV3-1 (or the pseudogene TRBV3-2), the J call TRBJ1-4, with D perhaps matching TRBD1 (6 bases). Germline V gives CDR1 LGHDT, CDR2 YNNKEL (reference sequence). V lost 2 bases, J lost 8 bases, and 12 bases lay in between. The CDR3 has 14 amino acids. The chain's CDR3 is CASSQMGGREKLFF. In nucleotides, the CDR3 is TGTGCCAGCAGCCAAATGGGGGGGCGGGAAAAACTGTTTTTT.

The V gene is TRBV28, the J gene TRBJ1-5; D is possibly TRBD1 (5 bases). V was trimmed by 2 bases and J by 4 bases, leaving 12 bases between them. Germline CDR1 MDHEN, CDR2 SYDVKM. The CDR3 has 15 amino acids. CDR3 residues: CASSLGGFRNQPQHF. The CDR3 nucleotides are TGTGCCAGCAGTTTAGGGGGGTTTAGGAATCAGCCCCAGCATTTT.

This sequence joins TRBV5-6 and TRBJ1-2; D is unresolved. In germline, CDR1 is SGHDT, CDR2 YYEEEE. CDR3 length equals 14 residues. The V gene lost 0 bases and the J gene lost 3 bases, with 9 bases spanning the gap. CDR3 bases: TGTGCCAGCAGCTTGGTTGGGAGGGACTATGGCTACACCTTC. It translates to CASSLVGRDYGYTF.

This sequence joins TRBV10-1 and TRBJ1-6, with D possibly matching TRBD1 (5 bases). Germline V lookup: CDR1 WNHNN, CDR2 SYGVQD (reference sequence). Trimming took 2 bases from V and 10 from J, leaving 12 bases between them. CDR3 size: 14 residues. The CDR3 here is CASSETGKGSPLHF. In nucleotides, the CDR3 is TGCGCCAGCAGTGAGACTGGAAAGGGGTCACCCCTCCACTTT.

The rearrangement uses TRBV5-1 and TRBJ1-1, with TRBD1 matching 7 bases. Per germline, CDR1 SGHRS and CDR2 YFSETQ. With 0 bases clipped from V and 1 base from J, the junction kept 3 bases outside the gene matches. The CDR3 runs 15 residues. DNA of the CDR3: TGCGCCAGCAGCTTGGAAAGACAGGGGAACACTGAAGCTTTCTTT. Translation: CASSLERQGNTEAFF.

The chain combines TRBV14 with TRBJ2-1, with unresolved D. CDR1 is SGHDN, CDR2 FVKESK, per germline. V lost 3 bases and J 9 bases, leaving 9 bases between the germline ends. The CDR3 runs to 12 residues. The CDR3 region has the DNA TGTGCCAGCAGCCAGTTGAGGTCTGAGCAGTTCTTC. Its protein is CASSQLRSEQFF.

This chain links TRBV28 with TRBJ1-2, with D possibly being TRBD1 (5 bases). CDR1 and CDR2 (germline): MDHEN, SYDVKM. The CDR3 extends over 13 amino acids. The ends were cut back, 3 bases at V and 5 bases at J, with 10 bases in the middle. The CDR3 region is CASSFPGKYGYTF. CDR3 bases: TGTGCCAGCAGTTTCCCAGGGAAGTATGGCTACACCTTC.

This chain connects TRBV6-5 to TRBJ2-7; tentatively, D is TRBD2 (6 bases). The CDR3 totals 14 residues. Per germline, CDR1 MNHEY and CDR2 SVGAGI. V shed 10 bases and J shed 0 bases, with 16 bases lying between them. CDR3 DNA: TGTGCCACCCTCGTCCGGGGGACCTCCTACGAGCAGTACTTC. Its translation is CATLVRGTSYEQYF.

The chain couples TRBV11-2 to TRBJ1-4, with D hard to call. This CDR3 contains 13 residues. CDR1 and CDR2 (germline): SGHAT, FQNNGV. V was trimmed by 1 base and J by 8 bases, leaving 8 bases between them. CDR3 in amino acids: CASSLGGSEKLFF. Written as DNA, the CDR3 is TGTGCCAGCAGCTTAGGAGGGAGCGAAAAACTGTTTTTT.

The chain uses TRBV4-3 and TRBJ1-5, with a weak D call TRBD1 (6 bases). Trimming took off 0 bases at V and 3 bases at J, with 9 bases between the two ends. Per germline, CDR1 LGHNA and CDR2 YSLEER. The CDR3 covers 15 residues. CDR3 bases: TGCGCCAGCAGCCAAGAAGGGGGACCCAATCAGCCCCAGCATTTT. Amino acids: CASSQEGGPNQPQHF.

This chain connects TRBV2 to TRBJ2-1; TRBD2 matches 7 bases. The ends lost 6 bases at V and 7 bases at J; junction bases unmatched: 9. Looked up from germline, CDR1 is SNHLY and CDR2 is FYNNEI. CDR3 size: 14 residues. CDR3 amino acids: CASRRSSGANEQFF. CDR3 nucleotides: TGTGCCAGCAGGAGGTCTAGCGGAGCAAATGAGCAGTTCTTC.

V gene TRBV2 combines with J gene TRBJ2-5, with D maybe TRBD2 (7 bases). CDR1 is SNHLY, CDR2 FYNNEI, per germline. CDR3 size: 19 residues. The germline V and J ends were trimmed by 7 bases and 4 bases, with 31 bases remaining between them. The CDR3 sequence: CASMRLGGAQGGPRETQYF. CDR3 nucleotides: TGTGCCAGCATGCGCTTGGGGGGGGCCCAGGGAGGGCCCCGAGAGACCCAGTACTTC.

The gene calls are TRBV5-1 and TRBJ1-1, with 7 nucleotides matching TRBD1. Germline values: CDR1 SGHRS, CDR2 YFSETQ. The V segment lost 3 bases and the J segment 5 bases; nucleotides outside the gene matches: 4. This CDR3 is 13 amino acids long. The CDR3 here is CASSYPGGTEAFF. CDR3 DNA: TGCGCCAGCAGCTACCCAGGGGGTACTGAAGCTTTCTTT.

In its sample, this clone was seen a few times. A junction boundary mismatches the germline segment, possibly from a read error. The rearrangement links TRBV12-3 or TRBV12-4 to TRBJ2-5; 7 nucleotides agree with TRBD1. The length of the CDR3 is 12 residues. The CDR3 bases are TGTGCCAGCAGACTGACAGGGCGGGTAATACACTTC. It yields the protein CASRLTGRVIHF.

The table lists this clone with a few counts. The V and J genes are TRBV9 and TRBJ2-5, with 8 bases aligning to TRBD2. Germline CDR1 is SGDLS and CDR2 is YYNGEE. V shed 1 base, J shed 3 bases, and the junction held 8 bases outside the gene matches. The CDR3 sequence is 16 residues long. CDR3 amino acids: CASSVRAGAPKETQYF. CDR3 nucleotides: TGTGCCAGCAGCGTAAGAGCGGGAGCCCCCAAAGAGACCCAGTACTTC.